This record looks at one T cell receptor (beta chain) sequence and its context. The antigen remains undetermined. Germline-derived CDR1 and CDR2 are SGHRS and YFSETQ. J was trimmed by 4 bases and V by 3 bases; bases with no gene match: 5. This CDR3 region has 15 residues. Unique molecular identifiers were built into the TCR beta cDNA libraries. From around 1 to 9.1 million T cells, roughly 540,000 cDNA molecules were obtained. TCRdb passed the PCR reads through MiXCR, listing each CDR3 protein once. The data contain about 820,000 distinct CDR3 sequences, about 53% of them singletons. This entry is derived from a study of post-analysis software for immune sequencing data. Looking at the study overall: Relapsing-remitting, secondary progressive and progressive-relapsing forms of multiple sclerosis all featured among disease courses. General observations from the study: When patients were compared with controls, about five TRBV segments were more frequent, TRBV5-6, TRBV5-1 and TRBV20-1 among them. When compared against controls, multiple sclerosis patients showed significantly lower normalized Chao1 diversity. Samples from one preparation batch, clustered by F measure, grouped strongly together.

The sequence was obtained from a girl between 10 and 17 years old with multiple sclerosis. Sequencing used blood. The chain uses TRBV5-1 and TRBJ1-4; 8 nucleotides align to TRBD1. CDR3 coding DNA: TGCGCCAGCAGCTCGGGACAGGCCCTTAATGAAAAACTGTTTTTT. It yields the protein CASSSGQALNEKLFF.